These T cell receptor beta chains were read from a single sample in a study of blood T cells in healthy people across ages. TCRdb called the 5' RACE reads again in MiXCR, with one record for every CDR3 protein. The table includes about 680,000 distinct CDR3 sequences, 49% detected once. Sequenced sample: blood. These receptor sequences come from an older woman in good health. Each CDR3 is given with its conserved first and last residue. Fields, in order: J gene, D gene, clone size, CDR3 length, V gene, CDR3 DNA, CDR3 protein. The D gene is left open where the match is weak. The size of a clone is reported for some rows only, either as once, few or many, or as a class for expanded clones.

TRBJ2-5 | - | - | 15 | TRBV20-1 | TGCAGTGCTAGAGATCAGGGGAGGGGGCGGGAGACCCAGTACTTC | CSARDQGRGRETQYF
TRBJ2-5 | - | - | 13 | TRBV2 | TGTGCCGCGCTGGGGGAAGGGCAAGAGACCCAGTACTTC | CAALGEGQETQYF
TRBJ2-4 | - | - | 17 | TRBV21-1 | TGTGCCAGCAGCAAGAAAGGCAGGGGACAAGCCAAAAACATTCAGTACTTC | CASSKKGRGQAKNIQYF
TRBJ2-7 | TRBD1 | few | 15 | TRBV5-1 | TGCGCCAGCAGTACAAAAGGCGGACAGGTCTACGAGCAGTACTTC | CASSTKGGQVYEQYF
TRBJ2-7 | - | - | 12 | TRBV9 | TGTGCCAGCAGCGAGAGGGGAGACGAGCAGTACTTC | CASSERGDEQYF
TRBJ2-7 | - | - | 15 | TRBV28 | TGTGCCAGCAGTTTATACGCTAGCGTCGGCTACGAGCAGTACTTC | CASSLYASVGYEQYF
TRBJ1-2 | - | - | 12 | TRBV12-3/TRBV12-4 | TGTGCCAGCAGTTTAGAAGTCCAGGGCTACACCTTC | CASSLEVQGYTF
TRBJ2-6 | - | few | 18 | TRBV20-1 | TGCAGTGCTAGTAGGGCAGGCCGCCTGTTCTCTGGGGCCAACGTCCTGACTTTC | CSASRAGRLFSGANVLTF
TRBJ2-7 | - | - | 11 | TRBV29-1 | TGCAGCGTTGAGACTTACTACGAGCAGTACTTC | CSVETYYEQYF
TRBJ2-7 | TRBD2 | - | 15 | TRBV2 | TGTGCCAGCAGTGAAAGAAGCGGGAGCTCCTACGAGCAGTACTTC | CASSERSGSSYEQYF
TRBJ1-2 | - | few | 13 | TRBV9 | TGTGCCAGCAGCGTAGCGTCAGGCCATGGCTACACCTTC | CASSVASGHGYTF
TRBJ1-2 | - | - | 14 | TRBV12-3/TRBV12-4 | TGTGCCAGCAGCCCTAGAGAGGTACGCTATGGCTACACCTTC | CASSPREVRYGYTF
TRBJ2-1 | TRBD2 | - | 14 | TRBV20-1 | TGCAGTGCTTATAGCGGGAGCTCCTACAATGAGCAGTTCTTC | CSAYSGSSYNEQFF
TRBJ2-1 | TRBD2 | - | 16 | TRBV10-3 | TGTGCCATCAGTGGGGGTCTAGCGGGAGGTCAAGAGACCCAGTTCTTC | CAISGGLAGGQETQFF